This is a list of T cell receptor beta chains from one sample in a study of T-cell memory formation after mild COVID-19. TCRdb redid the calling of the 5' RACE reads with MiXCR, one entry per CDR3 protein. The sample has 380,000 or so distinct CDR3 sequences; approximately 15% are singletons. Sequencing was carried out using PBMCs or a T cell subset sorted from them (not recorded which). The receptors come from a man between 18 and 29 years old who had mild COVID-19 (a few samples of this study predate the infection). Cell type and time point are not known. Both conserved end residues are part of each CDR3. A D gene is named only where the DNA matches it firmly. Where a row states a size, it is once, few, many or the class of an expanded clone; other rows omit it.

TRBV10-2	13	TRBJ1-2	.	many	TGCGCCTCCCGTGGCCAGACTGAATATGGCTACACCTTC	CASRGQTEYGYTF
TRBV7-9	8	TRBJ2-1	.	.	TGTGCCACCTGGGAGCAGTTCTTC	CATWEQFF
TRBV29-1	16	TRBJ2-1	.	once	TGCAGCGTTGCCGGGGATTCTCAGACCCGAGTAGGTGAGCAGTTCTTC	CSVAGDSQTRVGEQFF
TRBV5-1	14	TRBJ2-1	.	few	TGCGCCAGCACTTCGATTCGTGGGCGGGCCCAGCAGTTCTTC	CASTSIRGRAQQFF
TRBV29-1	14	TRBJ2-5	.	.	TGCAGCGTCGGTCCGGGACTGCACCAAGAGACCCAGTACTTC	CSVGPGLHQETQYF
TRBV9	13	TRBJ1-5	.	few	TGTGCCAGCAGCGTAAATGGGCGCCAGCCCCAGCATTTT	CASSVNGRQPQHF
TRBV7-8	16	TRBJ2-3	.	.	TGTGCCAGCAGCCTAGGTCAGGGTCACGGCACAGATACGCAGTATTTT	CASSLGQGHGTDTQYF
TRBV4-3	16	TRBJ2-1	TRBD2	once	TGCGCCAGCAGCAAAGATATAAGCGGGGGGTTCAATGAGCAGTTCTTC	CASSKDISGGFNEQFF
TRBV29-1	14	TRBJ1-5	.	few	TGCAGCGTTGAAGAGCCGCAGATACCACAGCCCAAGCATTTT	CSVEEPQIPQPKHF
TRBV11-2	11	TRBJ2-5	.	.	TGTGCCAGCAGCCCCTACGGGACCCAGTACTTC	CASSPYGTQYF
TRBV5-4	12	TRBJ2-3	TRBD1	.	TGTGCCAGCAGCTATGACAGGGGAGAATTGTATTTT	CASSYDRGELYF
TRBV6-5	14	TRBJ1-3	.	.	TGTGCCAGCAGTTTACGGGACTCTGGAAACACCATATATTTT	CASSLRDSGNTIYF
TRBV5-1	14	TRBJ1-2	TRBD1	many	TGCGCCAGCAGCCATGGACAGGGCGACTATGGCTACACCTTC	CASSHGQGDYGYTF
TRBV7-9	16	TRBJ1-2	.	few	TGTGCCAGCAGTGATCCCCGGGTCCTCCTTACGTATGGCTACACCTTC	CASSDPRVLLTYGYTF
TRBV20-1	13	TRBJ1-6	.	.	TGCAGTGCTACACAGCCCGGGAATTCACCCCTCCACTTT	CSATQPGNSPLHF
TRBV5-1	15	TRBJ2-2	TRBD1	few	TGCGCCAGCAGCCCGACAGGGTATGTCGCCGGGGAGCTGTTTTTT	CASSPTGYVAGELFF
TRBV12-3/TRBV12-4	13	TRBJ1-1	.	.	TGTGCCAGCAGTCCTCGTGGGGCTGCTGAAGCTTTCTTT	CASSPRGAAEAFF
TRBV5-4	13	TRBJ2-4	.	few	TGTGCCAGCAGCTTGGCGGACAGCTTTAGACAGTACTTC	CASSLADSFRQYF
TRBV20-1	14	TRBJ1-5	TRBD1	few	TGCAGTGCCAACAGGGGGTTAAGCAATCAGCCCCAGCATTTT	CSANRGLSNQPQHF
TRBV6-2/TRBV6-3	13	TRBJ1-6	.	.	TGTGCCAGCAGTTACTGGAAAGATTCACCCCTCCACTTT	CASSYWKDSPLHF
TRBV5-1	17	TRBJ2-5	.	few	TGCGCCAGCAGCCTCTCCCTCGGGACCTCATACCAAGAGACCCAGTACTTC	CASSLSLGTSYQETQYF
TRBV12-3/TRBV12-4	13	TRBJ2-7	.	few	TGTGCCAGCAGTTACACCAGGGTGCACGAGCAGTACTTC	CASSYTRVHEQYF
TRBV29-1	15	TRBJ2-2	TRBD2	.	TGCAGCGTCTTACTAGCGGGTGGTAACACCGGGGAGCTGTTTTTT	CSVLLAGGNTGELFF
TRBV7-2	14	TRBJ2-1	.	.	TGTGCCAGCAGCTTAGAAGGGCCCCGCAATGAGCAGTTCTTC	CASSLEGPRNEQFF
TRBV7-8	13	TRBJ2-5	.	.	TGTGCCAGCAGCCCCGAACGCCTAGGGACCCAGTACTTC	CASSPERLGTQYF
TRBV20-1	11	TRBJ1-4	.	.	TGCAGTGCTAGTGTTAATGAAAAACTGTTTTTT	CSASVNEKLFF
TRBV7-2	12	TRBJ1-5	.	few	TGTGCCAGCAGCCGCAACCTTCAGCCCCAGCATTTT	CASSRNLQPQHF
TRBV4-1	16	TRBJ2-1	TRBD1	.	TGCGCCAGCAGCCAAAGGCCAGGGGGAGAAGGGAATGAGCAGTTCTTC	CASSQRPGGEGNEQFF
TRBV5-1	16	TRBJ2-3	.	many	TGCGCCAGCAGGCCCGGGGACCGGGGGAGCACAGATACGCAGTATTTT	CASRPGDRGSTDTQYF
TRBV27	14	TRBJ2-2	TRBD2	.	TGTGCCAGCACCTCGACTAGCGTGGTCGGGGAGCTGTTTTTT	CASTSTSVVGELFF
TRBV5-4	13	TRBJ2-7	.	.	TGTGCCAGCAGCTTTGGGGGCGTCAACGAGCAGTACTTC	CASSFGGVNEQYF
TRBV12-3/TRBV12-4	18	TRBJ2-3	TRBD2	.	TGTGCCAGCACCCCCGTCATACTAGCGGGGGGGCCCGGAGATACGCAGTATTTT	CASTPVILAGGPGDTQYF
TRBV7-6	15	TRBJ1-1	.	few	TGTGCCAGCAGCTTAGGACCTACAGGGCCCACTGAAGCTTTCTTT	CASSLGPTGPTEAFF
TRBV3-1	15	TRBJ1-2	.	.	TGTGCCAGCAGCTCCCGCGGGGGAACTAACTATGGCTACACCTTC	CASSSRGGTNYGYTF
TRBV21-1	13	TRBJ1-1	.	.	TGTGCCAGCAGCAAGAAGGAGAACACTGAAGCTTTCTTT	CASSKKENTEAFF
TRBV18	14	TRBJ2-5	TRBD2	.	TGTGCCAGCTCACCCCAAGCGGGACAAGAGACCCAGTACTTC	CASSPQAGQETQYF
TRBV5-1	14	TRBJ1-6	.	few	TGCGCCAGCAGCGGAAGAGGATATAATTCACCCCTCCACTTT	CASSGRGYNSPLHF
TRBV13	13	TRBJ1-3	.	.	TGTGCCAGCAGCCCCCCCGGCGCTAACACCATATATTTT	CASSPPGANTIYF
TRBV4-3	16	TRBJ2-5	TRBD2	many	TGCGCCAGCAGCCTTAGAGCGGGGGGGCTCGTAGAGACCCAGTACTTC	CASSLRAGGLVETQYF
TRBV18	13	TRBJ1-5	.	.	TGTGCCAGCTCACCGGACCTGGATCAGCCCCAGCATTTT	CASSPDLDQPQHF
TRBV15	14	TRBJ1-2	.	.	TGTGCCACCAGCAGAGATCGAACGGGGGGCGGCTACACCTTC	CATSRDRTGGGYTF
TRBV5-1	15	TRBJ1-6	.	few	TGCGCCAGCAGCCTAGAGACAGGAGGGGATTCACCCCTCCACTTT	CASSLETGGDSPLHF
TRBV5-6	14	TRBJ2-1	TRBD2	few	TGTGCCAGCAGCTTGACTCTAGCGGGGGCTGAGCAGTTCTTC	CASSLTLAGAEQFF
TRBV5-1	13	TRBJ1-2	TRBD1	.	TGCGCCAGCAGCTTCACCGGGACAGCGAGGTGCACCTTC	CASSFTGTARCTF
TRBV5-1	15	TRBJ2-3	.	few	TGCGCCAGCAGCTTGTTAGGGCATGGAGCAGATACGCAGTATTTT	CASSLLGHGADTQYF
TRBV29-1	15	TRBJ2-7	.	many	TGCAGCGTGGGGGGACTCGCGGAGCACTCCTACGAGCAGTACTTC	CSVGGLAEHSYEQYF
TRBV7-3	14	TRBJ2-5	.	.	TGTGCCAGCAGCTTAATTGGTCATGGGGAGACCCAGTACTTC	CASSLIGHGETQYF
TRBV20-1	12	TRBJ1-2	.	.	TGCAGTGCTAGAGATCTCTCCGGTGGCTACACCTTC	CSARDLSGGYTF
TRBV24-1	13	TRBJ2-3	.	many	TGTGCCACCAGTGACTCCCGGACCGATACGCAGTATTTT	CATSDSRTDTQYF
TRBV7-2	12	TRBJ2-1	.	.	TGTGCCAGCAGGTCAGGGCCGAATGAGCAGTTCTTC	CASRSGPNEQFF
TRBV20-1	14	TRBJ1-2	TRBD1	.	TGCAGTGCTAGGGCCGGGACAGAAGGAGGGGGCTACACCTTC	CSARAGTEGGGYTF
TRBV28	11	TRBJ1-2	.	.	TGTGCCAGCCGCGTTAACTATGGCTACACCTTC	CASRVNYGYTF
TRBV11-3	15	TRBJ1-4	TRBD1	.	TGTGCCAGCAGCTTAGGCCCCGGACAGGATGAAAAACTGTTTTTT	CASSLGPGQDEKLFF
TRBV7-9	16	TRBJ2-2	.	many	TGTGCCAGCAGCTTAATAGGGCGGACGAACACCGGGGAGCTGTTTTTT	CASSLIGRTNTGELFF
TRBV2	14	TRBJ1-1	TRBD1	few	TGTGCCAGCACAACCGGGACAGGGTATATGGAAGCTTTCTTT	CASTTGTGYMEAFF